These 16 T cell receptor beta chains originate from one sample sequenced in a study of beta chain features in type 1 diabetes. Expressed TCRB transcripts got sequenced, as all isolated RNA was reverse transcribed. The data were produced by immunoSEQ multiplex PCR, yet TCRdb's version contains in-frame clones alone and is incomplete. The profile shows hundreds of thousands of clones, approximately 10% of them singletons. Sequencing input: naive CD4+ T cells from blood. The origin of the receptors is a woman aged 18-30 years in good health.

This chain connects TRBV4-2 to TRBJ2-7; 11 bases line up with TRBD2. CDR3 length: 17 amino acids. CDR1 and CDR2 (germline): LGHNA, YNFKEQ. J gave up 2 bases and V 1 base, and 7 bases lay outside the gene matches. The CDR3 nucleotides are TGTGCCAGCAGCCAAGCTTGGACTAGCGGGTCAACCTACGAGCAGTACTTC. Its translation: CASSQAWTSGSTYEQYF.

This chain uses TRBV9 with TRBJ2-5; 10 nucleotides line up with TRBD2. The CDR3 is made up of 14 amino acids. CDR1 and CDR2 (germline): SGDLS, YYNGEE. J was trimmed by 4 bases and V by 3 bases; bases with no gene match: 3. The CDR3 spells CASSGGLAAETQYF. The CDR3 coding sequence is TGTGCCAGCAGCGGAGGACTAGCGGCAGAGACCCAGTACTTC.

This clone has more than one count but fewer than ten. The rearrangement links TRBV6-1 to TRBJ2-1; 9 bases align to TRBD2. Looked up from germline, CDR1 is MNHNS and CDR2 is SASEGT. The CDR3 extends over 15 amino acids. With V trimmed by 1 base and J by 8 bases, 6 bases remained unmatched. The CDR3 coding sequence is TGTGCCAGCAGTGAAGGGGGCGGGAGGGCCTATGAGCAGTTCTTC. It translates to CASSEGGGRAYEQFF.

This clone was found a few times. The identical CDR3 is also encoded by other nucleotide sequences in the sample. The chain couples TRBV29-1 to TRBJ1-1, with D maybe TRBD1 (6 bases). Germline values: CDR1 SQVTM, CDR2 ANQGSEA. The CDR3 consists of 10 residues. V was cut by 5 bases and J by 5 bases, with 6 bases left in between. CDR3 residues: CSVQGTEAFF. CDR3 in DNA: TGCAGCGTTCAGGGGACTGAAGCTTTCTTT.

This chain joins TRBV2 and TRBJ1-2, with D hard to call. This CDR3 contains 12 residues. V was pared by 9 bases and J by 12 bases, with 20 bases between. Germline lookup yields CDR1 SNHLY and CDR2 FYNNEI. The CDR3 coding sequence is TGTGCCAGTAATCTCCACGCCATGGAGCACACCTTC. Amino acid sequence: CASNLHAMEHTF. The whole variable domain, filled in from reference TRBV2 and TRBJ1-2, reads EPEVTQTPSHQVTQMGQEVILRCVPISNHLYFYWYRQILGQKVEFLVSFYNNEISEKSEIFDDQFSVERPDGSNFTLKIRSTKLEDSAMYFCASNLHAMEHTFGSGTRLTVV.

The chain is built from TRBV28 and TRBJ1-1; the D is unclear. V was clipped by 5 bases and J by 5 bases, with 9 bases between them. Germline V gene sequence: CDR1 MDHEN, CDR2 SYDVKM. The CDR3 is made up of 12 amino acids. CDR3 protein: CASSLVGTEAFF. DNA of the CDR3: TGTGCCAGCAGTCTGGTGGGGACTGAAGCTTTCTTT.

This clone was observed a few times. The gene calls are TRBV4-2 and TRBJ1-6, with 10 bases fitting TRBD1. The CDR3 spans 16 residues. CDR1 is LGHNA and CDR2 is YNFKEQ in the germline V gene. Losses at the gene ends were 0 bases for V and 8 bases for J; bases not matched to a gene: 4. Written as DNA, the CDR3 is TGTGCCAGCAGCCAAGATGTCGGACAGGGGGATTCACCCCTCCACTTT. Translating it yields CASSQDVGQGDSPLHF.

This clone was picked up a small number of times. V is TRBV7-2 and J is TRBJ1-6, with TRBD1 matching 7 bases. This CDR3 region has 13 residues. CDR1 is SGHTA and CDR2 is FQGNSA in the germline V gene. V lost 1 base to trimming and J lost 11 bases; unmatched junction nucleotides: 2. CDR3 DNA sequence: TGTGCCAGCAGCTTAGGACAGGGCACACCCCTCCACTTT. Its translation: CASSLGQGTPLHF.

This sequence joins TRBV10-3 and TRBJ1-1; TRBD1 matches at 7 bases. With V trimmed by 3 bases and J by 0 bases, 7 bases remained unmatched. CDR1 and CDR2 (germline): ENHRY, SYGVKD. CDR3 length: 16 amino acids. CDR3 residues: CAISDQGTAMNTEAFF. Here the CDR3 DNA reads TGTGCCATCAGTGACCAAGGGACAGCCATGAACACTGAAGCTTTCTTT.

This clone was seen only a few times. The same CDR3 can be traced to other DNA sequences in this sample. The chain joins TRBV5-1 to TRBJ2-1; a weak D match, TRBD1 (6 bases). The CDR3 is 13 amino acids. The ends were cut back, 4 bases at V and 5 bases at J, with 10 bases in the middle. In germline, CDR1 is SGHRS, CDR2 YFSETQ. The CDR3 spells CASSPGQNNEQFF. The CDR3 DNA reads TGCGCCAGCAGCCCCGGACAGAACAATGAGCAGTTCTTC.

The genes are TRBV7-9 and TRBJ2-7; D perhaps matches TRBD1 (5 bases). From germline, CDR1 is SEHNR and CDR2 FQNEAQ (reference sequence). This CDR3 spans 13 amino acids. V was shortened by 5 bases and J by 3 bases, with 11 bases between the two germline ends. CDR3 coding DNA: TGTGCCAGCAGCAAGACGACAGACTACGAGCAGTACGTC. Translation: CASSKTTDYEQYV.

The table lists this clone with a count of one. The chain combines TRBV4-1 with TRBJ2-1; 7 positions match TRBD2. Trimming cost V 1 base and J 9 bases; bases outside gene matches: 15. This CDR3 region has 17 residues. Germline lookup yields CDR1 MGHRA and CDR2 YSYEKL. The CDR3 DNA reads as TGCGCCAGCAGCCAAGCGCGTCTTGGACTAGTTGGGGGTGAGCAGTTCTTC. This sequence encodes CASSQARLGLVGGEQFF.

The V gene is TRBV19, the J gene TRBJ1-1, with 7 bases that match TRBD1. J was trimmed by 1 base and V by 3 bases; bases with no gene match: 8. The CDR3 is 16 amino acids. Germline lookup yields CDR1 LNHDA and CDR2 SQIVND (reference sequence). CDR3 nucleotides: TGTGCCAGTAGTATTGACAGGGCGAAGGAGAACACTGAAGCTTTCTTT. This codes for CASSIDRAKENTEAFF.

This chain joins TRBV5-1 and TRBJ1-2, with D uncertain. CDR3 length: 15 residues. Trimming left V 4 bases short and J 3 bases short, with 16 bases between. The germline gives CDR1 SGHRS, CDR2 YFSETQ. The CDR3 sequence: CASSPDGARDYGYTF. The CDR3 coding sequence is TGCGCCAGCAGCCCGGACGGAGCTCGGGACTATGGCTACACCTTC.

This clone was counted once. This chain connects TRBV18 to TRBJ1-2; unclear D gene. V lost 3 bases and J lost 1, with 6 bases in between. This CDR3 has 13 residues. The V gene's germline CDR1 is KGHSH and CDR2 LQKENI. CDR3 amino acids: CASSPDGNYGYTF. The CDR3 bases are TGTGCCAGCTCACCGGACGGTAACTATGGCTACACCTTC.

This clone was seen only a few times. The genes are TRBV6-5 and TRBJ2-7; the match to TRBD1 covers 8 bases. The CDR3 runs 15 residues. CDR1 is MNHEY and CDR2 is SVGAGI in the germline V gene. V was pared by 2 bases and J by 3 bases, with 6 bases of the junction left unmatched. The CDR3 here is CASSYQTGVVYEQYF. DNA of the CDR3: TGTGCCAGCAGTTACCAGACAGGGGTGGTCTACGAGCAGTACTTC.